Below, 7 T cell receptor beta chains from the same sample are listed, as sequenced in a study of blood T cell repertoires in COVID-19. This table comes from immunoSEQ multiplex PCR, and its TCRdb copy is limited to in-frame clones, with some not included. The sample gives approximately 69,000 clones, under 85% of which show up once; 13% is in the top ten. Sequencing was done on a sample of peripheral blood. The receptors were gathered from a man aged 45-65 years with COVID-19, enrolled during active disease.

This chain joins TRBV6-4 and TRBJ1-5; no firm D call. Germline-derived CDR1 and CDR2 are MRHNA and SNTAGT. The CDR3 loop spans 13 amino acids. V was cut by 8 bases and J by 9 bases, with 17 bases left in between. The CDR3 protein is CASSHGEGRPQHF. CDR3 nucleotide sequence: TGTGCCAGCTCGCATGGCGAGGGTCGGCCCCAGCATTTT.

This rearrangement joins TRBV7-3 to TRBJ1-1; possible D gene TRBD1, 6 bases. CDR1 is SGHTA, CDR2 FQGTGA, per germline. This CDR3 is 15 amino acids long. The V and J ends lost 2 bases and 0 bases respectively, with 10 bases between them. The CDR3 spells CASSLGQGLNTEAFF. The CDR3 nucleotides are TGTGCCAGCAGCTTAGGCCAGGGGCTGAACACTGAAGCTTTCTTT.

This sequence joins TRBV11-2 and TRBJ2-7, with a tentative D call TRBD2 (6 bases). V shed 1 base and J shed 4 bases, with 14 bases lying between them. This CDR3 comprises 15 residues. Germline CDR1 and CDR2: SGHAT and FQNNGV. The CDR3 region has the DNA TGTGCCAGCAGCTTAGTGGTGGGCGGGATATACGAGCAGTACTTC. Translating gives CASSLVVGGIYEQYF.

The genes are TRBV10-3 and TRBJ2-1, with D maybe TRBD1 (6 bases). Germline CDR1 ENHRY, CDR2 SYGVKD. The CDR3 has 11 residues. V was pared by 6 bases and J by 7 bases, with 7 bases between. As DNA, the CDR3 is TGTGCCATCAGAAGGGGGAATGAGCAGTTCTTC. This sequence encodes CAIRRGNEQFF.

V usage is TRBV29-1 and J usage is TRBJ2-5, with 8 bases lining up with TRBD2. Germline lookup yields CDR1 SQVTM and CDR2 ANQGSEA. V dropped 6 bases and J dropped 6; count of bases not matched to a gene: 6. The CDR3 covers 12 residues. CDR3 nucleotides: TGCAGCGTCGGTCGGGGGGGAAAGACCCAGTACTTC. Its protein is CSVGRGGKTQYF.

This clone is deemed medium-sized. Sequence at one end of the junction differs from germline and may be a read error. This sequence joins TRBV29-1 and TRBJ1-2; TRBD1 agrees at 7 bases. CDR1 is SQVTM and CDR2 is ANQGSEA in the germline V gene. The CDR3 contains 13 residues. The CDR3 region has the DNA TGCAGCGTGGAAGGACAGGTTGACTATGGCTACACCTTC. Protein: CSVEGQVDYGYTF. The variable domain in full, with the rest retrieved from reference TRBV29-1 and TRBJ1-2, is SAVISQKPSRDICQRGTSLTIQCQVDSQVTMMFWYRQQPGQSLTLIATANQGSEATYESGFVIDKFPISRPNLTFSTLTVSNMSPEDSSIYLCSVEGQVDYGYTFGSGTRLTVV.

The chain uses TRBV6-5 and TRBJ1-2; 9 positions match TRBD1. Per germline, CDR1 MNHEY and CDR2 SVGAGI. J gave up 8 bases and V 7 bases, and 11 bases lay outside the gene matches. This CDR3 comprises 14 residues. The CDR3 sequence: CASIPQGAFGGYTF. The CDR3 region has the DNA TGTGCCAGCATCCCACAGGGGGCGTTTGGAGGCTACACCTTC.